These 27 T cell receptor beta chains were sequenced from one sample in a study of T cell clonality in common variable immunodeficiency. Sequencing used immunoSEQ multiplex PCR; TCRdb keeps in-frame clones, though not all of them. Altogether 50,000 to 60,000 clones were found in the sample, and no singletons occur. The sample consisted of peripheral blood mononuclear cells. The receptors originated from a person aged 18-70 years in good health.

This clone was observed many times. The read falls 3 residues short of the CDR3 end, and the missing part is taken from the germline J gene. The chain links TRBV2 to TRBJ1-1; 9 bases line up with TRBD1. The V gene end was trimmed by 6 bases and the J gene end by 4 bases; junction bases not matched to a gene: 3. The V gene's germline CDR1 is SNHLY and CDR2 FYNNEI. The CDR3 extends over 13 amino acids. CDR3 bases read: TGTGCCAGCAGCCTACAGGGGGCCACTGAA. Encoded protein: CASSLQGATE. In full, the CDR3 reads CASSLQGATEAFF.

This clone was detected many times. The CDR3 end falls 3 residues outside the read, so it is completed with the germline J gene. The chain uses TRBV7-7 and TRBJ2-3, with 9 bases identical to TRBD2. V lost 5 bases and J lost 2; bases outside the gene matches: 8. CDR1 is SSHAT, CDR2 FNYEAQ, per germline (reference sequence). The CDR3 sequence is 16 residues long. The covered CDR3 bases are TGTGCCAGCAGCCCCCGGACTAGCGACCACACAGATACG. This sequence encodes CASSPRTSDHTDT. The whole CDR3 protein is CASSPRTSDHTDTQYF.

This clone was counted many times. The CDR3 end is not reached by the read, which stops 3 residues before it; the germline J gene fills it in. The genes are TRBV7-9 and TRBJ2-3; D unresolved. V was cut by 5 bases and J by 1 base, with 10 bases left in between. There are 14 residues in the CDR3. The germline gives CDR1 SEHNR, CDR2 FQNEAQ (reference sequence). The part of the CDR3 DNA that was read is TGTGCCAGCAGCCTGGGCGATCGCACAGATACG. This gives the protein CASSLGDRTDT. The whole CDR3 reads CASSLGDRTDTQYF.

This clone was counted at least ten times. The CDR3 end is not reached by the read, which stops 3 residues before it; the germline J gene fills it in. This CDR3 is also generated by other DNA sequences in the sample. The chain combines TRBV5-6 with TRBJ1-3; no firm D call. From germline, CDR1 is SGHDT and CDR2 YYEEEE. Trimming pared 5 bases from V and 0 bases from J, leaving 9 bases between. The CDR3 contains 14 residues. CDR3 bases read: TGTGCCAGCAGTTTAGCTTTCTCTGGAAACACC. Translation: CASSLAFSGNT. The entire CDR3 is CASSLAFSGNTIYF.

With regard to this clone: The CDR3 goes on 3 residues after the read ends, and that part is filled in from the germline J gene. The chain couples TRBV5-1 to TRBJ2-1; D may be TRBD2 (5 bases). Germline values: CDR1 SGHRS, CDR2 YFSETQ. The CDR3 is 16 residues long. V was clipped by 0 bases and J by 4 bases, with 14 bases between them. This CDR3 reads CASSLVGSERYNEQFF. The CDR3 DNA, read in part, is TGCGCCAGCAGCTTGGTTGGTAGCGAAAGATACAATGAG.

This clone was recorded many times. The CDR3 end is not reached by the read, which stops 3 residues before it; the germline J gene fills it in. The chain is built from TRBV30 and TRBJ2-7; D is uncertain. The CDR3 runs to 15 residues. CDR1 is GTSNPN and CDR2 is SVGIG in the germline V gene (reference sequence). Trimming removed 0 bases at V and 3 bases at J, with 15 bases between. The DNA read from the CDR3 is TGTGCCTGGAGTGTACCGATAAGGGCATTCTACGAG. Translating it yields CAWSVPIRAFYE. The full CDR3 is CAWSVPIRAFYEQYF.

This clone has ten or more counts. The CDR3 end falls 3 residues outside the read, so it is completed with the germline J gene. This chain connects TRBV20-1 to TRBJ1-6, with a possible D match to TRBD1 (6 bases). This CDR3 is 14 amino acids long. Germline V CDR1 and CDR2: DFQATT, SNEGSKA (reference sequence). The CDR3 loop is CSAIYYREGATLHF. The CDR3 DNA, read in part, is TGCAGTGCTATATACTACAGGGAAGGGGCCACC.

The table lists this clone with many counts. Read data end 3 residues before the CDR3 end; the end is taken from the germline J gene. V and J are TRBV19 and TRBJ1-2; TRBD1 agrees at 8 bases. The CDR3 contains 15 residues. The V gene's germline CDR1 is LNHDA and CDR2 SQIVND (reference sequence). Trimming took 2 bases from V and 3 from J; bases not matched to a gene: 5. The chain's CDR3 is CASSIQGTGDYGYTF. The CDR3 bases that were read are TGTGCCAGTAGTATACAGGGGACAGGCGACTATGGC.

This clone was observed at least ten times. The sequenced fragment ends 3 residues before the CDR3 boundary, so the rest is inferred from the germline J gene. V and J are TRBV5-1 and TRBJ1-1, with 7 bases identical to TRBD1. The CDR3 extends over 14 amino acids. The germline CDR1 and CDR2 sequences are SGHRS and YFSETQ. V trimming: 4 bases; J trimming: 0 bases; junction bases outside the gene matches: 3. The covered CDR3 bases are TGCGCCAGCAGCCCTGGACAGGTGAACACTGAA. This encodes CASSPGQVNTE. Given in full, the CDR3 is CASSPGQVNTEAFF.

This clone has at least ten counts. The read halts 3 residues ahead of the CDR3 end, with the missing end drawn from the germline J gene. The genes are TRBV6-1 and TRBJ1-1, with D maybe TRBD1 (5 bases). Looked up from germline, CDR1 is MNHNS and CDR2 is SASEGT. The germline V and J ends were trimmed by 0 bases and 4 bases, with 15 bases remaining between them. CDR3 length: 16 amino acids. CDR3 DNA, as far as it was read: TGTGCCAGCAGTGAAGCGGTCGGGGGGGGAGGCACTGAA. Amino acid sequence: CASSEAVGGGGTE. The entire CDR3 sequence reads CASSEAVGGGGTEAFF.

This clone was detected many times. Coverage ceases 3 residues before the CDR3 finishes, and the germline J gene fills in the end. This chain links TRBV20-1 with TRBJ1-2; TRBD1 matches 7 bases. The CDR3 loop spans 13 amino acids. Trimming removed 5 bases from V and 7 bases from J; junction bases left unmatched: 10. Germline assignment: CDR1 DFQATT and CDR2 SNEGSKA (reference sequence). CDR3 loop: CSAGTGEVFGYTF. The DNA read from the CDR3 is TGCAGTGCTGGAACAGGGGAGGTGTTTGGC.

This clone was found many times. This CDR3 reads CSAPGQGAFSPLHF. Incomplete CDR3 DNA: TGCAGTGCTCCGGGACAGGGGGCATTTTCACCC. The chain combines TRBV20-1 with TRBJ1-6; 12 bases agree with TRBD1. Coverage ceases 3 residues before the CDR3 finishes, and the germline J gene fills in the end. This CDR3 has 14 residues. The ends lost 5 bases at V and 9 bases at J; junction bases unmatched: 5. Germline lookup yields CDR1 DFQATT and CDR2 SNEGSKA (reference sequence).

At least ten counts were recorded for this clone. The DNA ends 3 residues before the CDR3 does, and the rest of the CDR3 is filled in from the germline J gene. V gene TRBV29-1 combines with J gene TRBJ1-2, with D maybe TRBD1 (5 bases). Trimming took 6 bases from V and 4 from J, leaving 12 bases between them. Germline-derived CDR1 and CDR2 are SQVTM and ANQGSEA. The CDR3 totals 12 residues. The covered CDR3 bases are TGCAGCGTGGGGGGACTGAGCTATGGC. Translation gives CSVGGLSYG. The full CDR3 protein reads CSVGGLSYGYTF.

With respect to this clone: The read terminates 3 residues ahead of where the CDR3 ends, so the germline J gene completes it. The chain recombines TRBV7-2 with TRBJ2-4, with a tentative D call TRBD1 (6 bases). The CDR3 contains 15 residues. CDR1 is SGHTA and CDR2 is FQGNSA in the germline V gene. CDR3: CASSPPPGTTYGQYF. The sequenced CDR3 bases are TGTGCCAGCAGCCCGCCCCCCGGGACAACGTATGGT. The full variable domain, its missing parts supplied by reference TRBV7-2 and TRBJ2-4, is GAGVSQSPSNKVTEKGKDVELRCDPISGHTALYWYRQSLGQGLEFLIYFQGNSAPDKSGLPSDRFSAERTGGSVSTLTIQRTQQEDSAVYLCASSPPPGTTYGQYFGAGTRLSVL.

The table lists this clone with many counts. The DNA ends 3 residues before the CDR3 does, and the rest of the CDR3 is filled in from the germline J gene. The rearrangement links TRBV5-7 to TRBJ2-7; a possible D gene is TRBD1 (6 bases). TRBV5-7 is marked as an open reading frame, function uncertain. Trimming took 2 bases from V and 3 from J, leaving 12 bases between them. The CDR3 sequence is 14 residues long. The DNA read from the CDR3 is TGTGCCAGCAGCTTTACAGGGCTCTACTACGAG. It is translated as CASSFTGLYYE. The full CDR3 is CASSFTGLYYEQYF.

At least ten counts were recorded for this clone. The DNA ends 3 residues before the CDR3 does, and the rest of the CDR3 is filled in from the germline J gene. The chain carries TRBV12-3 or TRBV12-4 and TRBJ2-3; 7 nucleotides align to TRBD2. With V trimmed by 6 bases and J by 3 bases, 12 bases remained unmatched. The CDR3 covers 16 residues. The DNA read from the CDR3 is TGTGCCAGCAGCCCCTTTCTAGCGGACCCTACAGATACG. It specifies CASSPFLADPTDT. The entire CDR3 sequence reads CASSPFLADPTDTQYF.

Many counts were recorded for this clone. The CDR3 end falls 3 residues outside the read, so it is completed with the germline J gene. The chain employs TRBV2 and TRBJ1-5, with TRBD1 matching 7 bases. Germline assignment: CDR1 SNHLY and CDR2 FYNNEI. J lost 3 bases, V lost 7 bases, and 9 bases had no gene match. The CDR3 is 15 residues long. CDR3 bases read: TGTGCCAGCAACCAGGGGGACAGCCACAATCAGCCC. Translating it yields CASNQGDSHNQP. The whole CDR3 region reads CASNQGDSHNQPQHF.

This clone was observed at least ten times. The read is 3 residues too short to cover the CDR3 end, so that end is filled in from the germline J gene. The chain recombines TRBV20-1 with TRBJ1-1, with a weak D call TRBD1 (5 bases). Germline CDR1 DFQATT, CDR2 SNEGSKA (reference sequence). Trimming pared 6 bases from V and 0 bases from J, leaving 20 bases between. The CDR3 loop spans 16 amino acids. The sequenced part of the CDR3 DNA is TGCAGTGCCAGGGACTTTCTCCATCTCATGAACACTGAA. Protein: CSARDFLHLMNTE. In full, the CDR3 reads CSARDFLHLMNTEAFF.

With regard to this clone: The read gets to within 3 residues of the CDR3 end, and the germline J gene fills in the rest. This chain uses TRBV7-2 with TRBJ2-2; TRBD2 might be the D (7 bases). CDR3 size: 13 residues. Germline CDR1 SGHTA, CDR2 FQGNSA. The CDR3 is CASSLGEGEKLFF. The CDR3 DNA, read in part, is TGTGCCAGCAGCTTAGGGGAGGGGGAAAAG.

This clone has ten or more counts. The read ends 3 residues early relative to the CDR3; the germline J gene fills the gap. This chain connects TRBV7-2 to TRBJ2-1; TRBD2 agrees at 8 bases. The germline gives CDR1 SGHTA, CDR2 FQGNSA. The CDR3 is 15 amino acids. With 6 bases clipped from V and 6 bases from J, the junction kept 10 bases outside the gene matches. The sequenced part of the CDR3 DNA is TGTGCCAGCAGATCCGGACTAGCATGGGGCAATGAG. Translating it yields CASRSGLAWGNE. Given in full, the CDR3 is CASRSGLAWGNEQFF.

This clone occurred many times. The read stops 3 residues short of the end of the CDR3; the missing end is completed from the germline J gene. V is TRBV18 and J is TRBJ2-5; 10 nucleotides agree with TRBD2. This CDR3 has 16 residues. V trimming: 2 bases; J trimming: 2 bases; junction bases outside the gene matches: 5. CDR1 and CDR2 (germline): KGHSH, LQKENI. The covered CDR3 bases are TGTGCCAGCTCACCAGGACTAGCGGTGGGGCAAGAGACC. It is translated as CASSPGLAVGQET. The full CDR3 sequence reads CASSPGLAVGQETQYF.

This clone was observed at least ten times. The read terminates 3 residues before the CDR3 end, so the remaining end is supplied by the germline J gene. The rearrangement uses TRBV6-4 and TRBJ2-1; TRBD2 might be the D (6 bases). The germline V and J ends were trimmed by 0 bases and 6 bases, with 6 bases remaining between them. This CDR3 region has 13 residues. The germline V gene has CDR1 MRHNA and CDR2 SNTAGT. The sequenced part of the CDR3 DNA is TGTGCCAGCAGTGACTCGGGACTCAATGAG. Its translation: CASSDSGLNE. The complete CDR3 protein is CASSDSGLNEQFF.

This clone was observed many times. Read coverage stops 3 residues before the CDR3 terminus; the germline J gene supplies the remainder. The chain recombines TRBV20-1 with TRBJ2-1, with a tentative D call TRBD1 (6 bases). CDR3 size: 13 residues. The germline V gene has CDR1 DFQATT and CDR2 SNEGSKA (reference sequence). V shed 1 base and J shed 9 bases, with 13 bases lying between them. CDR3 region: CSARVVSGVEQFF. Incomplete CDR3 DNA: TGCAGTGCTAGAGTTGTTTCAGGGGTTGAG.

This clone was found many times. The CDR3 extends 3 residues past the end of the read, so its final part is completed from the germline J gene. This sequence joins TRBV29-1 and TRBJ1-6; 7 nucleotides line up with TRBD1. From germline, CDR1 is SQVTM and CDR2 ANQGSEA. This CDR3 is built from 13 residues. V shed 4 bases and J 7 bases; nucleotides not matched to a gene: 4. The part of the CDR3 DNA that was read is TGCAGCGTTGGACAGGGTATGAATTCACCC. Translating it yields CSVGQGMNSP. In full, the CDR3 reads CSVGQGMNSPLHF.

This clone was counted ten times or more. The CDR3 sequence is CASSLSLPSVYGYTF. The covered CDR3 bases are TGTGCCAGCAGCTTAAGTCTACCGTCGGTCTATGGC. The chain carries TRBV7-9 and TRBJ1-2, with D unclear. The read terminates 3 residues before the CDR3 end, so the remaining end is supplied by the germline J gene. The length of the CDR3 is 15 residues. The V gene lost 2 bases and the J gene lost 4 bases, with 14 bases spanning the gap. The germline CDR1 and CDR2 sequences are SEHNR and FQNEAQ (reference sequence).

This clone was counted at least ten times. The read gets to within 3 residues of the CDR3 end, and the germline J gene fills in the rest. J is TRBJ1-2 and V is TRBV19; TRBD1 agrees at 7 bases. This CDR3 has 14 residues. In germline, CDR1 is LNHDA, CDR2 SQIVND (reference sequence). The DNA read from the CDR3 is TGTGCCAGTAGTAGTGACAGGGCTCGATGGTCC. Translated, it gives CASSSDRARWS. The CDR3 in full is CASSSDRARWSYTF.

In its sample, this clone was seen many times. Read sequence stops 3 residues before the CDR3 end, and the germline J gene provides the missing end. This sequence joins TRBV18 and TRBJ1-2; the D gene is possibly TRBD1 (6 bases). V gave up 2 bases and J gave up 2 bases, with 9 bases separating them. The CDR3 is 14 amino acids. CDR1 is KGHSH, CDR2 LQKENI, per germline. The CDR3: CASSPGQTNYGYTF. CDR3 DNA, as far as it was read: TGTGCCAGCTCACCAGGACAGACGAACTATGGC.